This TCR beta chain was identified during a study of sequential checkpoint blockade in melanoma. Study information: Each arm's sequence ended with maintenance nivolumab.

The treatment: randomized to nivolumab then ipilimumab (arm A) or the reverse (arm B). From germline, CDR1 is MGHRA and CDR2 YSYEKL. The CDR3 is 17 residues long. With 4 bases removed from V and 6 bases from J, the gap between germline ends came to 24 bases. Some clones are missing from TCRdb's copy, which holds only in-frame ones; the method was immunoSEQ multiplex PCR. This repertoire shows about 32,000 clones, more than 65% found once; its top ten account for 18%. This chain joins TRBV4-1 and TRBJ1-2; D is ambiguous. Sample: CD8+ T cells sorted from blood (inferred from file names), taken from a patient given nivolumab and ipilimumab in sequence. This receptor was taken from a human donor with melanoma. CDR3 sequence (DNA): TGCGCCAGCAGCCCCAACCCGGGGTGGACCTGGGAGCATGGCTACACCTTC. Translated: CASSPNPGWTWEHGYTF.